This TCR delta chain was retrieved from a study of gamma-delta T cells after stem cell transplantation. By sample share, this clone is large. The length of the CDR3 is 21 residues. J was trimmed by 0 bases and V by 3 bases; bases with no gene match: 16. The germline V gene has CDR1 GEAIGNYY and CDR2 EKD. TCRdb called clones anew from the RT-PCR reads with CATT. This table has 1,500 to 2,000 delta-chain clones, roughly 50% appearing once. The sample consisted of gamma-delta T cells. This clonotype originated in a human donor. It is not recorded whose cells these are; they may come from a transplant donor. V and J are TRDV2 and TRDJ3, with 7 bases that match TRDD3. The DNA of the CDR3 is TGTGCCTGTGACCTAGCCCCGCCTGGGGGGGACAGCTCCTGGGACACCCGACAGATGTTTTTC. Protein: CACDLAPPGGDSSWDTRQMFF.